This TCR beta chain was recovered during a study of blood T cell repertoires in COVID-19. Across the whole study: T cells, B-cell-depleted T cells, or PBMCs supplied cDNA or gDNA.

CDR3 length: 16 residues. In germline, CDR1 is MDHEN, CDR2 SYDVKM. With 3 bases clipped from V and 6 bases from J, the junction kept 9 bases outside the gene matches. This clone was observed once. This table comes from immunoSEQ multiplex PCR, and its TCRdb copy is limited to in-frame clones, with some not included. The repertoire has 87,000 or so clones, about four fifths of them found once; the top ten carry roughly 2.2%. The origin of this receptor is an older woman with acute or convalescent COVID-19. The V gene is TRBV28, the J gene TRBJ2-5; TRBD1 matches at 11 bases. The sample comprised peripheral blood. CDR3 nucleotide sequence: TGTGCCAGCAGTTTCTTCGGACAGGGGGCAGGAAAGACCCAGTACTTC. Translated: CASSFFGQGAGKTQYF.